Listed here are 10 T cell receptor beta chains from one sample, sequenced in a study of PD-1 blockade in classical Hodgkin lymphoma. Profiled with immunoSEQ multiplex PCR; TCRdb holds only in-frame clones, not every one. The sample contains 9,000 to 10,000 clones, approximately 77% of which appear only once. Time point here: cycle 4 day 1 (C4D1), after six to seven weeks of nivolumab. All the patients suffered relapse after autologous stem cell transplantation, and brentuximab vedotin exposure differed. Thawed PBMCs underwent magnetic negative selection to yield purified CD4+ T cells. The sample here was CD4+ T cells from blood, taken before the fourth cycle of nivolumab. These receptors originate from a human donor with classical Hodgkin lymphoma.

V is TRBV5-1 and J is TRBJ1-1; no clear D. Germline values: CDR1 SGHRS, CDR2 YFSETQ. The CDR3 is made up of 13 amino acids. Trimming cost V 5 bases and J 0 bases, with 8 bases left between them. The CDR3 DNA is TGCGCCAGCAGGGACCAGATGAACACTGAAGCTTTCTTT. Its translation is CASRDQMNTEAFF.

The chain is built from TRBV10-1 and TRBJ2-1, with D possibly being TRBD1 (5 bases). Trimming pared 6 bases from V and 8 bases from J, leaving 14 bases between. This CDR3 has 13 residues. Germline V gives CDR1 WNHNN, CDR2 SYGVQD (reference sequence). In nucleotides, the CDR3 is TGCGCCAGCAGGGCAGGGATGGGCCATGAGCAGTTCTTC. It translates to CASRAGMGHEQFF.

This clone showed up just a few times. The gene calls are TRBV12-5 and TRBJ2-3, with 9 bases fitting TRBD2. With V trimmed by 0 bases and J by 3 bases, 7 bases remained unmatched. In germline, CDR1 is LGHNT, CDR2 FRNRAP. The CDR3 sequence is 17 residues long. The CDR3 reads CASGLVTTSGPTDTQYF. In DNA form, the CDR3 reads TGTGCTAGTGGTTTGGTCACGACTAGCGGCCCAACAGATACGCAGTATTTT.

This rearrangement joins TRBV18 to TRBJ1-1; D uncertain. CDR1 and CDR2 (germline): KGHSH, LQKENI. The CDR3 is 14 residues long. V was trimmed by 3 bases and J by 1 base, leaving 9 bases between them. The CDR3 nucleotides are TGTGCCAGCTCACCCACCCGCCAGAACACTGAAGCTTTCTTT. Residues: CASSPTRQNTEAFF.

The V call is TRBV20-1, the J call TRBJ2-5; D is possibly TRBD1 (5 bases). The CDR3 totals 11 residues. V was shortened by 7 bases and J by 14 bases, with 20 bases between the two germline ends. Germline CDR1 reads DFQATT; CDR2 reads SNEGSKA (reference sequence). The CDR3 protein is CSVLRPAGNYF. CDR3 DNA: TGCAGTGTCCTCCGTCCGGCAGGGAATTACTTC.

This chain uses TRBV5-1 with TRBJ1-2; D perhaps matches TRBD1 (5 bases). The germline V gene encodes CDR1 SGHRS and CDR2 YFSETQ. CDR3 length equals 13 residues. V was shortened by 4 bases and J by 4 bases, with 11 bases between the two germline ends. The CDR3 bases are TGCGCCAGCAGCACCGACAGCCTCTATGGCTACACCTTC. This encodes CASSTDSLYGYTF.

The chain couples TRBV19 to TRBJ2-5, with TRBD2 matching 10 bases. Germline V gene sequence: CDR1 LNHDA, CDR2 SQIVND (reference sequence). Unmatched junction bases numbered 8, after V lost 5 bases and J lost 5 bases. The CDR3 totals 15 residues. CDR3 sequence (DNA): TGTGCCAGTAGTCCCAGCGGGGGGGCCGATGAGACCCAGTACTTC. Translating gives CASSPSGGADETQYF. Using reference TRBV19 and TRBJ2-5 for the parts outside the CDR3, the full variable domain is DGGITQSPKYLFRKEGQNVTLSCEQNLNHDAMYWYRQDPGQGLRLIYYSQIVNDFQKGDIAEGYSVSREKKESFPLTVTSAQKNPTAFYLCASSPSGGADETQYFGPGTRLLVL.

The rearrangement links TRBV7-8 to TRBJ1-4; no clear D gene. The germline CDR1 and CDR2 sequences are SGHVS and FQNEAQ. V lost 2 bases to trimming and J lost 0 bases, with 10 bases between them. There are 16 residues in the CDR3. For the CDR3, the DNA is TGTGCCAGCAGCTTAACACCGTATACAACTAATGAAAAACTGTTTTTT. Protein product: CASSLTPYTTNEKLFF.

The chain combines TRBV11-1 with TRBJ1-4; TRBD1 might be the D (6 bases). CDR3 length: 15 residues. Germline values: CDR1 SGHAT, CDR2 FQDESV (reference sequence). V was clipped by 5 bases and J by 8 bases, with 18 bases between them. The CDR3 sequence is CASSDTGRSGEKLFF. CDR3 nucleotides: TGTGCCAGCAGCGATACAGGGCGAAGCGGGGAAAAACTGTTTTTT. Using reference TRBV11-1 and TRBJ1-4 for the parts outside the CDR3, the full variable domain is EAEVAQSPRYKITEKSQAVAFWCDPISGHATLYWYRQILGQGPELLVQFQDESVVDDSQLPKDRFSAERLKGVDSTLKIQPAELGDSAMYLCASSDTGRSGEKLFFGSGTQLSVL.

The chain joins TRBV7-2 to TRBJ2-1; TRBD2 aligns across 8 bases. Germline CDR1 reads SGHTA; CDR2 reads FQGNSA. The trim removed 10 bases at V and 7 bases at J, leaving 15 bases unmatched. This CDR3 is built from 15 residues. The CDR3 reads CATQKGLGHRNEQFF. CDR3 coding DNA: TGTGCCACACAGAAGGGACTAGGTCACCGTAATGAGCAGTTCTTC.